The rows below give T cell receptor beta chains drawn from one sample of a study of control samples from healthy donors and cancer patients. Profiled with immunoSEQ multiplex PCR; TCRdb holds only in-frame clones, not every one. The sample records 71,000 or so clones, roughly 90% being singletons. The sequenced material came from PBMCs. The receptor set was obtained from a man in his 60s with lung cancer. Each CDR3 is given with its conserved first and last residue. A D gene is named only where the DNA matches it firmly. Clone size appears in some rows only: once, few, many, or a class for an expanded clone.

D: -
V: TRBV5-1
J: TRBJ1-2
size: -
CDR3: CASTSGLIAPQTDGYTF
DNA: TGCGCCAGCACTTCCGGGCTTATAGCTCCCCAGACGGACGGCTACACCTTC

D: -
V: TRBV6-5
J: TRBJ2-1
size: -
CDR3: CASSYSVPVPGEQFF
DNA: TGTGCCAGCAGTTACTCGGTCCCAGTCCCCGGTGAGCAGTTCTTC

D: TRBD1
V: TRBV5-1
J: TRBJ2-3
size: -
CDR3: CASSFGQGRDTQYF
DNA: TGCGCCAGCAGCTTCGGACAGGGACGGGATACGCAGTATTTT

D: TRBD2
V: TRBV2
J: TRBJ2-5
size: once
CDR3: CASSGGGRGAETQYF
DNA: TGTGCCAGCAGTGGGGGTGGGAGGGGTGCGGAGACCCAGTACTTC

D: TRBD1
V: TRBV5-1
J: TRBJ2-5
size: -
CDR3: CASRLLTGDETQYF
DNA: TGCGCCAGCCGACTCTTAACAGGGGACGAGACCCAGTACTTC

D: -
V: TRBV7-6
J: TRBJ1-2
size: -
CDR3: CASSGRHMLGYTF
DNA: TGTGCCAGCAGCGGCCGCCACATGCTCGGCTACACCTTC

D: TRBD1
V: TRBV7-9
J: TRBJ1-1
size: -
CDR3: CASSSQGGTEAFF
DNA: TGTGCCAGCAGCTCACAGGGGGGGACTGAAGCTTTCTTT

D: TRBD2
V: TRBV6-6
J: TRBJ2-1
size: once
CDR3: CASYAPDSGGKGEQFF
DNA: TGTGCCAGCTATGCCCCTGATAGCGGGGGGAAAGGTGAGCAGTTCTTC

D: TRBD1
V: TRBV29-1
J: TRBJ2-5
size: -
CDR3: CSTIQGAGETQYF
DNA: TGCAGCACCATCCAGGGGGCAGGGGAGACCCAGTACTTC

D: TRBD1
V: TRBV27
J: TRBJ1-2
size: -
CDR3: CASSPLGGTATRNYGYTF
DNA: TGTGCCAGCAGCCCACTTGGGGGGACAGCCACCAGAAACTATGGCTACACCTTC

D: -
V: TRBV3-1/TRBV3-2
J: TRBJ1-2
size: -
CDR3: CASSPIGTASGYTF
DNA: TGTGCCAGCAGCCCAATCGGGACTGCTAGTGGCTACACCTTC

D: -
V: TRBV5-5
J: TRBJ2-5
size: -
CDR3: CASSPPAGVTETQYF
DNA: TGTGCCAGCAGCCCTCCAGCAGGGGTGACCGAGACCCAGTACTTC

D: -
V: TRBV19
J: TRBJ1-5
size: -
CDR3: CASRETLGGNQPQHF
DNA: TGTGCCAGTAGGGAGACCCTCGGAGGCAATCAGCCCCAGCATTTT

D: TRBD1
V: TRBV5-1
J: TRBJ2-1
size: once
CDR3: CASSLGTGASYNEQFF
DNA: TGCGCCAGCAGCTTAGGGACAGGGGCGTCCTACAATGAGCAGTTCTTC

D: -
V: TRBV7-3
J: TRBJ2-1
size: -
CDR3: CASSVEPLDNEQFF
DNA: TGTGCCAGCAGCGTTGAACCTCTAGACAATGAGCAGTTCTTC

D: -
V: TRBV4-1
J: TRBJ2-2
size: -
CDR3: CASSLRGASTGELFF
DNA: TGCGCCAGCAGCCTAAGGGGGGCTAGCACCGGGGAGCTGTTTTTT

D: -
V: TRBV2
J: TRBJ2-7
size: -
CDR3: CASVGDRKEYF
DNA: TGTGCCAGCGTGGGAGACAGAAAGGAGTACTTC

D: -
V: TRBV3-1/TRBV3-2
J: TRBJ1-1
size: -
CDR3: CASSQQGLEAFF
DNA: TGTGCCAGCAGCCAACAGGGGCTTGAAGCTTTCTTT

D: TRBD1
V: TRBV18
J: TRBJ2-2
size: -
CDR3: CASSPRQGNTGELFF
DNA: TGTGCCAGCTCACCAAGACAGGGGAACACCGGGGAGCTGTTTTTT

D: -
V: TRBV6-5
J: TRBJ1-1
size: -
CDR3: CASSSMRNTEAFF
DNA: TGTGCCAGCAGCTCCATGAGGAACACTGAAGCTTTCTTT

D: -
V: TRBV9
J: TRBJ2-1
size: few
CDR3: CASSVAGDSYNEQFF
DNA: TGTGCCAGCAGCGTAGCAGGGGACTCTTACAATGAGCAGTTCTTC

D: TRBD2
V: TRBV27
J: TRBJ2-2
size: -
CDR3: CASSPQTRGGRTGELFF
DNA: TGTGCCAGCAGTCCACAAACGCGGGGGGGCCGGACCGGGGAGCTGTTTTTT

D: TRBD1
V: TRBV7-8
J: TRBJ2-1
size: -
CDR3: CASADIPQGANEQFF
DNA: TGTGCCAGCGCGGACATCCCGCAGGGGGCGAATGAGCAGTTCTTC

D: -
V: TRBV6-5
J: TRBJ1-1
size: -
CDR3: CASSYSRRENTEAFF
DNA: TGTGCCAGCAGTTACTCGAGAAGGGAGAACACTGAAGCTTTCTTT

D: TRBD2
V: TRBV10-3
J: TRBJ2-5
size: -
CDR3: CAISGSSGGETQYF
DNA: TGTGCCATCAGTGGTTCTAGCGGCGGTGAGACCCAGTACTTC

D: -
V: TRBV11-2
J: TRBJ2-3
size: -
CDR3: CASSQTTDTQYF
DNA: TGTGCCAGCAGCCAAACCACAGATACGCAGTATTTT

D: -
V: TRBV5-1
J: TRBJ1-2
size: -
CDR3: CASSSRSNYGYTF
DNA: TGCGCCAGCAGCTCGAGATCGAACTATGGCTACACCTTC

D: -
V: TRBV19
J: TRBJ2-5
size: -
CDR3: CASSIGTVPQETQYF
DNA: TGTGCCAGTAGTATAGGGACAGTTCCCCAAGAGACCCAGTACTTC

D: TRBD1
V: TRBV7-6
J: TRBJ2-1
size: -
CDR3: CASSLEGQGSYNEQFF
DNA: TGTGCCAGCAGCTTAGAGGGACAGGGGTCCTACAATGAGCAGTTCTTC

D: TRBD2
V: TRBV3-1/TRBV3-2
J: TRBJ2-2
size: -
CDR3: CASSQVSGSGLAGTGELFF
DNA: TGTGCCAGCAGCCAAGTTTCTGGGAGTGGACTAGCGGGGACCGGGGAGCTGTTTTTT

D: TRBD1
V: TRBV5-8
J: TRBJ1-4
size: once
CDR3: CASSLGQGQEKLFF
DNA: TGTGCCAGCAGCTTAGGACAGGGGCAAGAAAAACTGTTTTTT

D: -
V: TRBV7-9
J: TRBJ2-6
size: -
CDR3: CASSLEFQGGSGANVLTF
DNA: TGTGCCAGCAGCTTAGAGTTCCAGGGGGGCTCTGGGGCCAACGTCCTGACTTTC

D: TRBD1
V: TRBV29-1
J: TRBJ2-5
size: few
CDR3: CSVERDRDKYF
DNA: TGCAGCGTTGAAAGGGACAGGGACAAGTACTTC

D: TRBD2
V: TRBV9
J: TRBJ2-3
size: -
CDR3: CASSQTTSGTTSTDTQYF
DNA: TGTGCCAGCAGCCAGACGACTAGCGGGACGACTAGCACAGATACGCAGTATTTT

D: -
V: TRBV18
J: TRBJ1-3
size: -
CDR3: CASADSPGNTIYF
DNA: TGTGCCAGCGCGGACAGCCCTGGAAACACCATATATTTT

D: -
V: TRBV7-6
J: TRBJ1-3
size: medium-sized
CDR3: CASSSAGTSSGNTIYF
DNA: TGTGCCAGCAGTTCGGCAGGGACAAGCTCTGGAAACACCATATATTTT

D: -
V: TRBV12-5
J: TRBJ1-2
size: -
CDR3: CASGFSSEDSSERYTF
DNA: TGTGCTAGTGGTTTCTCATCCGAGGACAGTTCGGAGCGCTACACCTTC

D: -
V: TRBV7-3
J: TRBJ2-5
size: once
CDR3: CASSLTSAETQYF
DNA: TGTGCCAGCAGCTTAACGTCAGCGGAGACCCAGTACTTC

D: -
V: TRBV6-6
J: TRBJ1-5
size: few
CDR3: CASYDSGNQPQHF
DNA: TGTGCCAGCTATGACAGCGGCAATCAGCCCCAGCATTTT

D: TRBD2
V: TRBV30
J: TRBJ2-3
size: once
CDR3: CAWSVLELAGTDTQYF
DNA: TGTGCCTGGAGTGTACTAGAACTAGCGGGCACAGATACGCAGTATTTT

D: TRBD1
V: TRBV18
J: TRBJ2-1
size: -
CDR3: CASSPPTGAFNEQFF
DNA: TGTGCCAGCTCGCCGCCGACAGGGGCGTTCAATGAGCAGTTCTTC

D: -
V: TRBV7-6
J: TRBJ1-1
size: -
CDR3: CASSPKSPTVKSNTEAFF
DNA: TGTGCCAGCAGCCCTAAGTCCCCGACAGTTAAGTCGAACACTGAAGCTTTCTTT

D: TRBD1
V: TRBV7-9
J: TRBJ2-7
size: once
CDR3: CASSRWTGEVSGQYF
DNA: TGTGCCAGCAGCCGGTGGACAGGGGAGGTCTCGGGGCAGTACTTC

D: -
V: TRBV19
J: TRBJ1-4
size: once
CDR3: CARIFTGTDVF
DNA: TGTGCCAGAATCTTCACCGGGACCGACGTTTTT

D: -
V: TRBV5-1
J: TRBJ1-1
size: -
CDR3: CASSLTPGGGTEAFF
DNA: TGCGCCAGCAGCTTAACGCCAGGCGGGGGAACTGAAGCTTTCTTT

D: TRBD2
V: TRBV5-6
J: TRBJ2-3
size: -
CDR3: CASSGRGARDTQYF
DNA: TGTGCCAGCAGCGGGCGGGGGGCGCGGGATACGCAGTATTTT